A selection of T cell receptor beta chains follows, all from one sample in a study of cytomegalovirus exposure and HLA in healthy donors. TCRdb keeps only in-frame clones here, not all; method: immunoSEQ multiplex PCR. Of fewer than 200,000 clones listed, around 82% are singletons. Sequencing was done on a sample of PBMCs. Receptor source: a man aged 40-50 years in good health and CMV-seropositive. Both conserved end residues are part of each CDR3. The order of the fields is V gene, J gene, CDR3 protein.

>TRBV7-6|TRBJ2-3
CASSLGGSGITDTQYF
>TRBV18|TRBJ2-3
CASLSRDRFTDTQYF
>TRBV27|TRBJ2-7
CASRGLASYEQYF
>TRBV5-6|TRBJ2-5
CASSSGQQETQYF
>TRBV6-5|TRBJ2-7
CASSPSFPAYEQYF
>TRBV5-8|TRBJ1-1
CASSPRRQVEAFF
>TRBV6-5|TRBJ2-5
CATQGLSEETQYF
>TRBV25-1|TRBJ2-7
CASSATGYYEQYF
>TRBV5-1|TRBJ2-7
CASSEYNSEQYF
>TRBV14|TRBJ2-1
CASSRTSGAYNEQFF
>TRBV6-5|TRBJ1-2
CASSYSLRGNYGYTF
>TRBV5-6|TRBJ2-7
CASTRAGESGEQYF
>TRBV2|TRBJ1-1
CASSEGYRQNTEAFF
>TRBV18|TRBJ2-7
CASSPTTGRPYEQYF
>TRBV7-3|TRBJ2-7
CASSARTGAYEQYF
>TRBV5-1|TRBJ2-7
CASSLDLRNEQYF
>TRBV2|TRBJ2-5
CASSYGLAKQTQYF